Following are 32 T cell receptor beta chains from one sample sequenced in a study of T-cell memory formation after mild COVID-19. Each CDR3 protein is one row after TCRdb ran MiXCR on the 5' RACE reads. Of around 29,000 distinct CDR3 sequences in the sample, roughly 12% were seen once. The sample taken for sequencing was PBMCs or a T cell subset sorted from them (not recorded which). Receptors were obtained from an adult woman who had mild COVID-19 (a few samples of this study predate the infection). Cell type and time point are not known.

V and J are TRBV13 and TRBJ2-7, with TRBD1 matching 7 bases. Trimming took 3 bases from V and 11 from J; bases not matched to a gene: 13. This CDR3 has 14 residues. CDR1 and CDR2 (germline): PRHDT, FYEKMQ (reference sequence). In DNA form, the CDR3 reads TGTGCCAGCAGCTTGGGGGCCCCAGGGGGAATGAAGTACTTC. Amino acid sequence: CASSLGAPGGMKYF.

A word on this clonotype: This may arise from a read error, as a much more abundant clone is one base away. V and J are TRBV5-1 and TRBJ1-2; a possible D gene is TRBD1 (5 bases). Trimming cost V 0 bases and J 8 bases, with 14 bases left between them. The CDR3 has 14 residues. CDR1 is SGHRS, CDR2 YFSETQ, per germline. The CDR3 here is CASSLARQTNGYTF. For the CDR3, the DNA is TGCGCCAGCAGCTTGGCACGACAGACCAACGGCTACACCTTC.

This clonotype occurred many times. The chain uses TRBV11-2 and TRBJ2-1; 9 bases fit TRBD2. Trimming removed 5 bases from V and 15 bases from J; junction bases left unmatched: 11. The CDR3 sequence is 13 residues long. Germline CDR1 and CDR2: SGHAT and FQNNGV. The CDR3 sequence: CASSGSGRGDGFF. DNA of the CDR3: TGTGCCAGCAGCGGTAGCGGGAGAGGTGACGGGTTCTTC.

This clonotype was seen repeatedly, ten times or more. The V gene is TRBV3-1, the J gene TRBJ2-6; D gene uncertain. The CDR3 is 16 amino acids. V was shortened by 1 base and J by 0 bases, with 7 bases between the two germline ends. From germline, CDR1 is LGHDT and CDR2 YNNKEL (reference sequence). DNA for the CDR3: TGTGCCAGCAGCCAAGTCGTAGGCTCTGGGGCCAACGTCCTGACTTTC. Protein sequence: CASSQVVGSGANVLTF.

The table lists this clonotype with many counts. The chain is built from TRBV14 and TRBJ2-5; no firm D call. Germline V gene lookup returns CDR1 SGHDN and CDR2 FVKESK. The CDR3 length is 14 residues. Trimming left V 1 base short and J 0 bases short, with 6 bases between. CDR3 bases: TGTGCCAGCAGCCAAGGAGGAAACCAAGAGACCCAGTACTTC. This gives the protein CASSQGGNQETQYF.

The chain carries TRBV20-1 and TRBJ2-5; TRBD2 agrees at 8 bases. The CDR3 extends over 12 amino acids. With V trimmed by 6 bases and J by 2 bases, 2 bases remained unmatched. CDR1 and CDR2 from the germline V gene are DFQATT and SNEGSKA (reference sequence). CDR3 loop: CSAAGGQETQYF. The CDR3 nucleotides are TGCAGTGCGGCGGGGGGTCAAGAGACCCAGTACTTC.

There are many counts of this clonotype. This chain connects TRBV9 to TRBJ2-3, with D perhaps TRBD1 or TRBD2 (5 bases each). CDR1 is SGDLS and CDR2 is YYNGEE in the germline V gene. The CDR3 is 15 residues long. V was trimmed by 4 bases and J by 5 bases, leaving 17 bases between them. CDR3 sequence: CASSPEGQGRDTQYF. In DNA form, the CDR3 reads TGTGCCAGCAGCCCTGAGGGGCAGGGTAGAGATACGCAGTATTTT.

This clonotype was observed many times. V gene TRBV5-1 combines with J gene TRBJ1-4; D is ambiguous. The ends were cut back, 1 base at V and 8 bases at J, with 9 bases in the middle. The CDR3 is 13 amino acids. The V gene's germline CDR1 is SGHRS and CDR2 YFSETQ. The CDR3: CASSLSGNEKLFF. In DNA, the CDR3 is TGCGCCAGCAGCTTGTCAGGAAACGAAAAACTGTTTTTT.

This clonotype appeared many times. The chain couples TRBV11-2 to TRBJ1-5; TRBD1 agrees at 9 bases. From germline, CDR1 is SGHAT and CDR2 FQNNGV. V trimming: 5 bases; J trimming: 4 bases; junction bases outside the gene matches: 6. The CDR3 consists of 15 residues. CDR3 loop: CASSLDRGGNQPQHF. Here the CDR3 DNA reads TGTGCCAGCAGCCTCGACAGGGGGGGAAATCAGCCCCAGCATTTT.

The V call is TRBV5-4, the J call TRBJ2-2; possibly TRBD2 for D (6 bases). CDR3 size: 16 residues. The germline V and J ends were trimmed by 0 bases and 0 bases, with 9 bases remaining between them. CDR1 and CDR2 from the germline V gene are SGHNT and YYREEE (reference sequence). DNA for the CDR3: TGTGCCAGCAGCTTGGAAGGAGGGCCGAACACCGGGGAGCTGTTTTTT. It yields the protein CASSLEGGPNTGELFF.

This clonotype occurred many times. The chain links TRBV30 to TRBJ1-1, with D possibly being TRBD1 (5 bases). Germline CDR1 and CDR2: GTSNPN and SVGIG (reference sequence). V shed 0 bases and J shed 0 bases, with 5 bases lying between them. This CDR3 is 13 amino acids long. CDR3 in amino acids: CAWSVQVNTEAFF. The CDR3 DNA is TGTGCCTGGAGTGTACAGGTGAACACTGAAGCTTTCTTT.

This clonotype was counted ten times or more. The chain couples TRBV20-1 to TRBJ1-5; D is perhaps TRBD1 (5 bases). Germline V lookup: CDR1 DFQATT, CDR2 SNEGSKA (reference sequence). The V end lost 3 bases, the J end lost 0 bases, and 15 bases lay between the germline ends. The length of the CDR3 is 16 residues. The CDR3, as DNA: TGCAGTGCTAGGGAGCGGGGGATCTATAGCAATCAGCCCCAGCATTTT. This gives the protein CSARERGIYSNQPQHF.

This clonotype was detected many times. The rearrangement uses TRBV25-1 and TRBJ2-5, with D tentatively TRBD1 or TRBD2 (5 bases each). The CDR3 is made up of 17 amino acids. CDR1 and CDR2 from the germline V gene are MGHDK and SYGVNS. V was clipped by 2 bases and J by 3 bases, with 19 bases between them. The CDR3 protein is CASSEKVTRVGEETQYF. CDR3 in DNA: TGTGCCAGCAGTGAAAAAGTGACAAGGGTGGGGGAAGAGACCCAGTACTTC. Supplemented by reference TRBV25-1 and TRBJ2-5, the full variable domain reads EADIYQTPRYLVIGTGKKITLECSQTMGHDKMYWYQQDPGMELHLIHYSYGVNSTEKGDLSSESTVSRIRTEHFPLTLESARPSHTSQYLCASSEKVTRVGEETQYFGPGTRLLVL.

The table lists this clonotype with many counts. The CDR3 sequence is CASRPTGTSGPNEQFF. CDR3 DNA: TGTGCCAGCAGACCCACCGGGACTAGCGGGCCGAATGAGCAGTTCTTC. V usage is TRBV6-5 and J usage is TRBJ2-1; 12 bases match TRBD2. Trimming cost V 6 bases and J 7 bases; bases outside gene matches: 10. Germline V gene sequence: CDR1 MNHEY, CDR2 SVGAGI. The CDR3 has 16 residues.

The chain recombines TRBV14 with TRBJ2-1, with a tentative D call TRBD2 (6 bases). Trimming left V 4 bases short and J 5 bases short, with 15 bases between. This CDR3 contains 15 residues. In germline, CDR1 is SGHDN, CDR2 FVKESK. The DNA for the CDR3 is TGTGCCAGCAGCCCCACTGGGACTTCCCACAATGAGCAGTTCTTC. This translates into CASSPTGTSHNEQFF.

V and J are TRBV12-3 or TRBV12-4 and TRBJ1-2; no firm D call. The V and J ends lost 3 bases and 3 bases respectively, with 8 bases between them. This CDR3 contains 13 residues. The CDR3 region has the DNA TGTGCCAGCAGTTTGGGATCTTACTATGGCTACACCTTC. This encodes CASSLGSYYGYTF.

In this sample, this clonotype turned up many times. The V gene is TRBV12-3 or TRBV12-4, the J gene TRBJ1-3, with 8 bases aligning to TRBD1. This CDR3 is built from 17 residues. After removal of 5 bases from V and 1 base from J, the junction contained 10 bases not matched to a gene. CDR3 sequence reads: CASSPRTGSKSGNTIYF. In nucleotides, the CDR3 is TGTGCCAGCAGTCCTCGGACAGGGAGTAAGTCTGGAAACACCATATATTTT.

The chain has TRBV5-1 and TRBJ2-7; 7 bases are a match to TRBD1. Judging by the DNA end, TRBJ2-5 fits better; the J call may be wrong. From germline, CDR1 is SGHRS and CDR2 YFSETQ. The CDR3 loop spans 14 amino acids. The CDR3 protein is CASRQTGEQETQYF. CDR3 nucleotides: TGCGCCAGCAGACAAACAGGGGAACAAGAGACCCAGTACTTC.

This clonotype was counted many times. The gene calls are TRBV7-6 and TRBJ2-1; 11 bases agree with TRBD2. V lost 1 base and J lost 5; bases outside the gene matches: 7. The CDR3 is made up of 17 amino acids. Germline V gene sequence: CDR1 SGHVS, CDR2 FNYEAQ. The CDR3 bases are TGTGCCAGCAGCTTAGAGATAGCGGGGGGGTTCAACAATGAGCAGTTCTTC. Translation gives CASSLEIAGGFNNEQFF.

This clonotype was observed many times. The V and J genes are TRBV20-1 and TRBJ1-2, with 8 bases lining up with TRBD1. Trimming took 3 bases from V and 2 from J; bases not matched to a gene: 11. The CDR3 runs to 16 residues. The germline gives CDR1 DFQATT, CDR2 SNEGSKA (reference sequence). The CDR3 region is CSARATGGEGNYGYTF. The DNA of the CDR3 is TGCAGTGCTAGGGCCACAGGGGGAGAAGGAAACTATGGCTACACCTTC.

This clonotype came up many times. The chain links TRBV5-5 to TRBJ2-3, with D possibly TRBD2 on 5 matching bases. This CDR3 is built from 14 residues. Germline CDR1 and CDR2: SGHKS and YYEKEE (reference sequence). V lost 0 bases to trimming and J lost 12 bases, with 17 bases between them. This chain's CDR3 is CASSLEWTDVVQYF. The CDR3 DNA reads TGTGCCAGCAGCTTGGAATGGACTGATGTTGTTCAGTATTTT.

At least ten counts were recorded for this clonotype. Here the CDR3 reads CSAGTSGGANTQYF. The CDR3 nucleotides are TGCAGTGCCGGGACTAGCGGGGGGGCAAATACGCAGTATTTT. V usage is TRBV20-1 and J usage is TRBJ2-3; 16 nucleotides line up with TRBD2. The J segment lost 7 bases and the V segment lost 6 bases, leaving 4 bases of the junction unmatched. In germline, CDR1 is DFQATT, CDR2 SNEGSKA (reference sequence). The CDR3 extends over 14 amino acids.

This clonotype was counted many times. V gene TRBV18 combines with J gene TRBJ2-3; D ambiguous. Trimming removed 5 bases at V and 1 base at J, with 13 bases between. Germline assignment: CDR1 KGHSH and CDR2 LQKENI. The CDR3 is 15 residues long. The CDR3: CASSSLNPRTDTQYF. The CDR3 region has the DNA TGTGCCAGCTCATCTCTGAATCCTCGCACAGATACGCAGTATTTT.

V gene TRBV15 combines with J gene TRBJ1-2, with 7 bases that match TRBD1. The length of the CDR3 is 15 residues. The germline V gene encodes CDR1 LNHNV and CDR2 YYDKDF (reference sequence). With V trimmed by 3 bases and J by 4 bases, 8 bases remained unmatched. The chain's CDR3 is CATSSRQGWIYGYTF. As DNA, the CDR3 is TGTGCCACCAGCAGTCGACAGGGCTGGATCTATGGCTACACCTTC.

Ten or more counts support this clonotype. J is TRBJ2-3 and V is TRBV18; TRBD1 matches at 8 bases. Germline loops: CDR1 KGHSH, CDR2 LQKENI. The V and J ends lost 8 bases and 0 bases, in that order; junction bases with no gene match: 7. The CDR3 consists of 15 residues. This CDR3 reads CASTKQGGSTDTQYF. CDR3 nucleotide sequence: TGTGCCAGCACGAAACAGGGGGGAAGCACAGATACGCAGTATTTT.

Many counts were recorded for this clonotype. The chain joins TRBV2 to TRBJ2-2; the match to TRBD1 covers 8 bases. This CDR3 is built from 15 residues. The ends lost 4 bases at V and 5 bases at J; junction bases unmatched: 6. Germline V gene data show CDR1 as SNHLY and CDR2 as FYNNEI. CDR3 DNA sequence: TGTGCCAGCAGTGGAGGACAGGGTTGGACCGGGGAGCTGTTTTTT. Translated: CASSGGQGWTGELFF. The full variable domain, its missing parts supplied by reference TRBV2 and TRBJ2-2, is EPEVTQTPSHQVTQMGQEVILRCVPISNHLYFYWYRQILGQKVEFLVSFYNNEISEKSEIFDDQFSVERPDGSNFTLKIRSTKLEDSAMYFCASSGGQGWTGELFFGEGSRLTVL.

This clonotype was detected many times. The V gene is TRBV7-6, the J gene TRBJ2-2; D remains unclear. The ends were cut back, 1 base at V and 7 bases at J, with 10 bases in the middle. Germline V gene lookup returns CDR1 SGHVS and CDR2 FNYEAQ. This CDR3 comprises 14 residues. The CDR3 protein is CASSLDGSGGELFF. Here the CDR3 DNA reads TGTGCCAGCAGCTTAGATGGAAGTGGCGGGGAGCTGTTTTTT.

This clonotype was seen ten or more times. This sequence joins TRBV20-1 and TRBJ1-2; no clear D. Looked up from germline, CDR1 is DFQATT and CDR2 is SNEGSKA (reference sequence). The V and J ends lost 3 bases and 10 bases respectively, with 12 bases between them. This CDR3 is built from 11 residues. The CDR3 DNA reads TGCAGTGCTAGCACACCCGCCGACTACACCTTC. Its translation: CSASTPADYTF.

This clonotype was recorded at least ten times. This chain links TRBV7-9 with TRBJ1-1; D ambiguous. The V end lost 1 base, the J end lost 2 bases, and 8 bases lay between the germline ends. Germline CDR1 and CDR2: SEHNR and FQNEAQ (reference sequence). CDR3 length: 14 residues. The CDR3 DNA reads as TGTGCCAGCAGCTTAGATAACAGTAACACTGAAGCTTTCTTT. This sequence encodes CASSLDNSNTEAFF.

This clonotype was seen ten or more times. V usage is TRBV3-1 and J usage is TRBJ1-3; tentative D call: TRBD1 (5 bases). V was cut by 0 bases and J by 0 bases, with 12 bases left in between. CDR3 size: 17 residues. Per germline, CDR1 LGHDT and CDR2 YNNKEL (reference sequence). The CDR3 is CASSQEALTASGNTIYF. In DNA, the CDR3 is TGTGCCAGCAGCCAAGAAGCACTGACAGCCTCTGGAAACACCATATATTTT.

This clonotype was counted once. The genes are TRBV5-1 and TRBJ2-7, with D uncertain. Trimming shortened V by 0 bases and J by 4 bases, and 14 bases separated the two germline ends. CDR1 and CDR2 from the germline V gene are SGHRS and YFSETQ. CDR3 size: 15 residues. CDR3 DNA: TGCGCCAGCAGCTTGGGGCAGCTTAAAGGATACGAGCAGTACTTC. It translates to CASSLGQLKGYEQYF.

This clonotype was seen only a few times. The rearrangement uses TRBV20-1 and TRBJ2-1; D gene unclear. With 4 bases removed from V and 10 bases from J, the gap between germline ends came to 14 bases. Germline CDR1 is DFQATT and CDR2 is SNEGSKA (reference sequence). The CDR3 totals 12 residues. In nucleotides, the CDR3 is TGCAGTGCTACAACTCAGCGAACCGAGCAGTTCTTC. Its protein is CSATTQRTEQFF.